The 11 T cell receptor beta chains in this list originate from one sample, sequenced in a study of persistence of HIV-infected CD4 T cells. For these TCRs, the target antigens are not known. The libraries were made with immunoSEQ version 4 in survey mode. Sequencing used immunoSEQ multiplex PCR; TCRdb keeps in-frame clones, though not all of them. The sample lists 43,000 or so clones; roughly 90% were seen once. Anti-CD3/anti-CD28 beads served as a nonspecific positive control stimulus. Sorting selected CD4+ T cells upregulating both CD40 ligand and CD69. The material sequenced was CD4+ T cells sorted from PBMCs after roughly 19-hour stimulation, taken from a patient who received antiretroviral therapy. These receptors all come from an adult man with HIV who was CMV-seropositive.

This clone appeared once. The chain has TRBV28 and TRBJ2-7; perhaps TRBD2 as D (6 bases). CDR3 length: 14 residues. V lost 10 bases and J lost 2, with 18 bases in between. Germline values: CDR1 MDHEN, CDR2 SYDVKM. The CDR3 coding sequence is TGTGCCACCAAAGGGGCTAGCGTTACCTACGAGCAGTACTTC. It codes for CATKGASVTYEQYF.

The chain links TRBV7-9 to TRBJ1-2; unclear D gene. From germline, CDR1 is SEHNR and CDR2 FQNEAQ (reference sequence). The ends were cut back, 10 bases at V and 2 bases at J, with 17 bases in the middle. The CDR3 loop spans 14 amino acids. DNA of the CDR3: TGTGCCATTCCTATCGGGCAATCCAACTATGGCTACACCTTC. It translates to CAIPIGQSNYGYTF.

The gene calls are TRBV24-1 and TRBJ2-5, with TRBD1 matching 7 bases. Losses at the gene ends were 0 bases for V and 5 bases for J; bases not matched to a gene: 2. Germline CDR1 KGHDR, CDR2 SFDVKD. The length of the CDR3 is 14 residues. DNA for the CDR3: TGTGCCACCAGTGATTTGGACAGGGTGGAGACCCAGTACTTC. Translation gives CATSDLDRVETQYF.

The rearrangement joins TRBV18 to TRBJ2-4, with D unresolved. Germline CDR1 reads KGHSH; CDR2 reads LQKENI. The V gene lost 2 bases and the J gene lost 4 bases, with 6 bases spanning the gap. This CDR3 has 13 residues. In DNA, the CDR3 is TGTGCCAGCTCACCATCCGGGAAAAACATTCAGTACTTC. It specifies CASSPSGKNIQYF. Based on the CDR3 plus reference TRBV18 and TRBJ2-4, the full variable domain is NAGVMQNPRHLVRRRGQEARLRCSPMKGHSHVYWYRQLPEEGLKFMVYLQKENIIDESGMPKERFSAEFPKEGPSILRIQQVVRGDSAAYFCASSPSGKNIQYFGAGTRLSVL.

The sample holds one count of this clone. This rearrangement joins TRBV6-6 to TRBJ1-2; 7 positions match TRBD1. The CDR3 totals 15 residues. CDR1 is MNHNY, CDR2 SVGAGI, per germline (reference sequence). V dropped 7 bases and J dropped 5; count of bases not matched to a gene: 13. CDR3 DNA: TGTGCCAGCACCCCCGAGGGACAGCCCTTTTATGGCTACACCTTC. Amino acids: CASTPEGQPFYGYTF.

V gene TRBV28 combines with J gene TRBJ1-4, with TRBD1 as a possible D gene (6 bases). The CDR3 covers 14 residues. The V gene's germline CDR1 is MDHEN and CDR2 SYDVKM. V shed 5 bases and J shed 7 bases, with 14 bases lying between them. This CDR3 reads CASSAGTTGEKLFF. The CDR3 DNA reads TGTGCCAGCAGTGCCGGGACAACAGGTGAAAAACTGTTTTTT.

This rearrangement joins TRBV25-1 to TRBJ1-1; D gene uncertain. The CDR3 contains 12 residues. Per germline, CDR1 MGHDK and CDR2 SYGVNS. V was pared by 7 bases and J by 1 base, with 7 bases between. CDR3 in amino acids: CASTKGNTEAFF. In nucleotides, the CDR3 is TGTGCCAGCACGAAGGGGAACACTGAAGCTTTCTTT.

V gene TRBV7-3 combines with J gene TRBJ2-3; 10 bases align to TRBD2. Germline V CDR1 and CDR2: SGHTA, FQGTGA. V shed 2 bases, J shed 1 base, and the junction held 3 bases outside the gene matches. This CDR3 has 16 residues. DNA for the CDR3: TGTGCCAGCAGCTTAGGGCTAGCGGGGGGCACAGATACGCAGTATTTT. Its protein product is CASSLGLAGGTDTQYF.

The chain combines TRBV24-1 with TRBJ2-7; D possibly corresponds to TRBD2 (5 bases). Looked up from germline, CDR1 is KGHDR and CDR2 is SFDVKD. CDR3 length equals 13 residues. V lost 6 bases, J lost 3 bases, and 11 bases lay in between. CDR3 in amino acids: CATSHSRGYEQYF. CDR3 DNA sequence: TGTGCCACCAGTCATTCCCGGGGCTACGAGCAGTACTTC.

The gene calls are TRBV18 and TRBJ1-1; D may be TRBD1 (5 bases). Trimming stripped 3 bases from V and 6 bases from J, with 26 bases between. The CDR3 runs 18 residues. Per the germline V gene, CDR1 is KGHSH and CDR2 is LQKENI. The CDR3 here is CASSPHGLGGGATAEAFF. CDR3 in DNA: TGTGCCAGCTCACCCCACGGGCTCGGCGGTGGGGCGACCGCTGAAGCTTTCTTT. The variable domain in full, with the rest retrieved from reference TRBV18 and TRBJ1-1, is NAGVMQNPRHLVRRRGQEARLRCSPMKGHSHVYWYRQLPEEGLKFMVYLQKENIIDESGMPKERFSAEFPKEGPSILRIQQVVRGDSAAYFCASSPHGLGGGATAEAFFGQGTRLTVV.

With respect to this clone: One junction end does not reproduce the germline sequence, and a read error may be involved. The CDR3 coding sequence is TGTGCCAGCAGTATGAAGGGGTTTGTCCCGGGGGGGTATAACAGTGAAGCTTTCTTT. It encodes CASSMKGFVPGGYNSEAFF. The chain is built from TRBV19 and TRBJ1-1; a possible D gene is TRBD1 (5 bases). Germline loops: CDR1 LNHDA, CDR2 SQIVND (reference sequence). The CDR3 runs 19 residues.